The TCR beta chain under discussion was sequenced for a study of blood T cell repertoires in COVID-19. Study context: Nucleic acid was either cDNA or gDNA, and it came from T cells, B-cell-depleted T cells, or PBMCs.

Details on this clone: One end of the junction varies from germline; a read error may be responsible.

In the original workflow: Estimated nucleated cell counts came from reference gene primer amplification. The protocol was immunoSEQ multiplex PCR, while the TCRdb copy is restricted to in-frame clones and leaves out a portion. The V and J calls and clone size come from that table; D and trimming were worked out from the DNA. The table lists roughly 170,000 clones, around nine tenths of them singletons. The material sequenced was peripheral blood. The receptor was derived from a man aged 40-50 years with active or convalescent COVID-19.

The DNA of the CDR3 is TGCAGTGCTAGTCCACCGGGACAGATTAATCAGTCCCAGCATTTT. It specifies CSASPPGQINQSQHF. This rearrangement joins TRBV20-1 to TRBJ1-5; TRBD1 matches at 7 bases. Germline-derived CDR1 and CDR2 are DFQATT and SNEGSKA (reference sequence). CDR3 length: 15 amino acids.